Described below is a single T cell receptor beta chain sequence and its context. The record originates from a study of CD8+CD57+ T cells in acquired aplastic anemia. Study background: Sorting CD4+ and CD8+ cells gave DNA averaging about 3.3 ug. CD4+ cell libraries from healthy donors averaged approximately 10 million reads.

Per germline, CDR1 DFQATT and CDR2 SNEGSKA (reference sequence). V shed 0 bases and J 1 base; nucleotides not matched to a gene: 6. The CDR3 extends over 16 amino acids. Genomic DNA acted as the template from which TCR beta VDJ combination and CDR3 sequence profiling were carried out. A single record per CDR3 protein comes from TCRdb applying MiXCR to the reads. Altogether about 190,000 distinct CDR3 sequences are present, less than 70% being singletons, with the ten largest covering around a sixth. This clonotype originated in a human donor in good health, serving as a control. The V and J genes are TRBV20-1 and TRBJ1-2; 9 bases are shared with TRBD1. Sequences were obtained from sorted CD4+, CD8+, or CD8+CD57+ T cells (not recorded which) from PBMCs. CDR3 in amino acids: CSARDLRTGVNYGYTF. The CDR3 nucleotides are TGCAGTGCTAGAGATTTAAGGACAGGGGTTAACTATGGCTACACCTTC.